The clone carrying this TCR beta chain is a singleton in its sample. The V gene end was trimmed by 2 bases and the J gene end by 13 bases; junction bases not matched to a gene: 12. Germline CDR1 reads MNHEY; CDR2 reads SVGAGI. The length of the CDR3 is 14 residues. Membership in each cohort depended on participant-reported clinical history. The data were taken from a study of blood T cell repertoires in COVID-19. Study overall: Recovered status applied to Cohort 3 donors who had two consecutive negative PCRs. It also applied to those with clearance or with symptom resolution. Sample material is recorded as cDNA or gDNA derived from T cells, B-cell-depleted T cells, or PBMCs.

TCRdb's copy holds only in-frame clones and misses some; the assay was immunoSEQ multiplex PCR. The sample records a few hundred thousand clones, more than 75% being singletons. This chain connects TRBV6-5 to TRBJ1-2; 8 positions agree with TRBD1. The TCR sequence derives from a man in his forties or fifties in a cohort exposed to, infected with or recovered from COVID-19 (not recorded which). The specimen sequenced was PBMCs or T cells enriched from blood (not recorded which). This CDR3 reads CASSYGPGQGASTF. In nucleotides, the CDR3 is TGTGCCAGCAGTTACGGCCCCGGACAGGGAGCATCCACCTTC.